This T cell receptor beta chain was recorded in a study of spatial heterogeneity in lung cancer (dated by TCRdb to the late 2010s). General notes on the study: Beta-chain transcripts were consistently detected in greater numbers than alpha-chain transcripts, which likely reflects a higher abundance of beta-chain transcripts. In the raw uncorrected reads, each unique combination of TCR and UMI appeared on average more than ten times. In non-small cell lung cancer, the study quantitatively compared TCR alpha and beta repertoires across several tumor regions, matched nontumor lung, and blood. TCR repertoire features were related to nonsynonymous mutation counts determined by whole-exome sequencing of tumor tissue. Both alpha and beta chains were TCR-sequenced in samples taken at surgery, namely 220 tumor regions, 63 to 70 matched nontumor lung samples and approximately 58 PBMC samples. Beyond this particular receptor, the publication reports: Additional single-cell paired TCR alpha and beta sequencing was considered necessary to confirm, at a functional level, the hypothesis that regional TCRs recognize regional mutations. Ubiquitous expanded tumor TCRs showed up in blood more often at tumor resection than at routine follow-up.

Comment on this clonotype: The target of this receptor is not known. Base-call qualities are not available, and no considerably larger clone is one nucleotide away.

Reading the label with the study, this specimen's time point is: sample taken at primary tumor resection. Samples were obtained from roughly 72 patients with early-stage, untreated non-small cell lung cancer from the lung TRACERx cohort. TCR sequencing used whole RNA extracted from tumor and nontumor lung tissue, or from cryopreserved PBMC samples, without cell sorting. Patients were selected for TCR sequencing only if sufficient RNA was available from at least two tumor regions. As encoded in the germline V gene (reference sequence), CDR1 is SEHNR while CDR2 is FQNEAQ. A distance of 10 bases separates the germline ends of V and J, which lose 3 bases and 0 bases respectively. The CDR3 starts with the cysteine, ends with the phenylalanine, and has 15 residues. Of the read, only the CDR3 DNA is kept; its 45 bases are in frame from base 1. Library prep was done by 5' RACE. Instrument on record: NextSeq 500. To allow correction of PCR and sequencing errors, the TCR library protocol tagged every TCR cDNA molecule with a unique molecular identifier. The original methods were these. Decombinator tools were used for TCR identification, UMI-based error correction and CDR3 extraction. Expanded TCRs were defined as those above a frequency of 2 per 1,000, corresponding to the top 1% of the tumor frequency distribution. Renyi diversity was computed with the R vegan package after each repertoire had been subsampled 100 times to 5,000 TCRs. CDR3 similarity networks were built from amino acid triplet string-kernel similarity, connecting CDR3s with pairwise similarity above 0.82. Clones were called with MiXCR by TCRdb after fastp trimmed the public reads at Q25, and only in-frame beta chains were retained. A single entry per CDR3 protein holds the most common genes and DNA from its merged rows. TCRdb assigned the V and J calls; the authors' analysis was not used. In this sample the table shows tens of thousands of distinct CDR3 sequences, around 7.2% of which occur a single time. The ten largest clones take up under 30% of the sample.

The sequencing here drew on PBMCs, taken at surgery. The receptor's source is a male donor with early-stage non-small cell lung cancer. The receptor chain draws on TRBV7-9 and TRBJ2-3; the D gene is tentatively TRBD1 or TRBD2, each matching 5 bases. CDR3 region: CASSFRDRSTDTQYF. The DNA sequence reads TGTGCCAGCAGCTTCCGGGACCGGAGCACAGATACGCAGTATTTT. Outside the CDR3, residues come from the reference TRBV7-9 and TRBJ2-3 proteins, so the full variable domain is: DTGVSQNPRHKITKRGQNVTFRCDPISEHNRLYWYRQTLGQGPEFLTYFQNEAQLEKSRLLSDRFSAERPKGSFSTLEIQRTEQGDSAMYLCASSFRDRSTDTQYFGPGTRLTVL.